Listed below are T cell receptor beta chains from one sample, sequenced in a study of identical twins. TCRdb reprocessed the 5' RACE reads via MiXCR and lists one record per CDR3 protein. The table has approximately 890,000 distinct CDR3 sequences, 9% to 15% seen once; the top ten hold around 1.5%. The same specimen was also included in a second study, on yellow fever vaccine responses in identical twins.

The sample taken for sequencing was PBMCs. All receptors derive from a woman aged 18-30 years in good health. The CDR3 runs from the conserved cysteine through the conserved F or W. Each record gives: V gene, J gene, D gene, clone size, CDR3 protein, CDR3 DNA. A D gene is named only where the DNA matches it firmly. Expanded clones get a size class; other rows say once, few or many, or leave the size out.

v_gene: TRBV5-1; j_gene: TRBJ2-2; d_gene: .; abundance: few; CDR3aa: CASSLGQKNTGELFF; CDR3nt: TGCGCCAGCAGCTTGGGACAGAAAAACACCGGGGAGCTGTTTTTT
v_gene: TRBV29-1; j_gene: TRBJ2-7; d_gene: .; abundance: .; CDR3aa: CSALAPNSYEQYF; CDR3nt: TGCAGCGCCCTAGCCCCTAACTCCTACGAGCAGTACTTC
v_gene: TRBV28; j_gene: TRBJ1-4; d_gene: .; abundance: few; CDR3aa: CASTGRVEKLFF; CDR3nt: TGTGCCAGCACAGGGAGGGTGGAAAAACTGTTTTTT
v_gene: TRBV4-1; j_gene: TRBJ2-1; d_gene: .; abundance: .; CDR3aa: CASSQGGQATYNEQFF; CDR3nt: TGCGCCAGCAGCCAAGGGGGGCAGGCGACTTACAATGAGCAGTTCTTC
v_gene: TRBV7-3; j_gene: TRBJ2-1; d_gene: TRBD1; abundance: .; CDR3aa: CARSRTGGYNEQFF; CDR3nt: TGTGCCAGGAGCCGGACAGGGGGTTACAATGAGCAGTTCTTC
v_gene: TRBV10-3; j_gene: TRBJ2-1; d_gene: .; abundance: few; CDR3aa: CAISESRGTPAYNEQFF; CDR3nt: TGTGCCATCAGTGAGTCGAGGGGTACCCCAGCCTACAATGAGCAGTTCTTC
v_gene: TRBV18; j_gene: TRBJ2-1; d_gene: TRBD2; abundance: many; CDR3aa: CASSPRLAGVDNEQFF; CDR3nt: TGTGCCAGCTCACCAAGACTAGCGGGAGTTGACAATGAGCAGTTCTTC
v_gene: TRBV24-1; j_gene: TRBJ2-1; d_gene: TRBD2; abundance: .; CDR3aa: CATSDLTTGTSGAFF; CDR3nt: TGTGCCACCAGTGATTTGACGACCGGGACTAGCGGGGCCTTCTTC
v_gene: TRBV7-9; j_gene: TRBJ2-1; d_gene: TRBD2; abundance: many; CDR3aa: CASSYPGLARNEQFF; CDR3nt: TGTGCCAGCAGTTATCCGGGACTAGCGAGGAATGAGCAGTTCTTC
v_gene: TRBV6-5; j_gene: TRBJ2-7; d_gene: TRBD1; abundance: few; CDR3aa: CASSYRLTGTYEQYF; CDR3nt: TGTGCCAGCAGTTACAGATTGACAGGGACCTACGAGCAGTACTTC
v_gene: TRBV5-1; j_gene: TRBJ2-7; d_gene: .; abundance: .; CDR3aa: CASSSRNLTPLFGHYYEQYF; CDR3nt: TGCGCCAGCAGCTCTAGGAATCTGACACCCCTTTTCGGGCACTACTACGAGCAGTACTTC
v_gene: TRBV6-1; j_gene: TRBJ2-2; d_gene: TRBD2; abundance: .; CDR3aa: CASRGLAEGSGELFF; CDR3nt: TGTGCCAGCAGAGGACTAGCGGAAGGCTCCGGGGAGCTGTTTTTT
v_gene: TRBV13; j_gene: TRBJ1-3; d_gene: .; abundance: .; CDR3aa: CASCPFSGNTIYF; CDR3nt: TGTGCCAGCTGCCCCTTCTCTGGAAACACCATATATTTT
v_gene: TRBV29-1; j_gene: TRBJ2-1; d_gene: TRBD2; abundance: few; CDR3aa: CSVEGLAALSYNEQFF; CDR3nt: TGCAGCGTTGAAGGGCTAGCGGCCCTCTCCTACAATGAGCAGTTCTTC
v_gene: TRBV7-8; j_gene: TRBJ2-6; d_gene: TRBD1; abundance: .; CDR3aa: CASSLHETRTGPSGANVLTF; CDR3nt: TGTGCCAGCAGCCTACATGAGACCCGGACAGGGCCCTCTGGGGCCAACGTCCTGACTTTC
v_gene: TRBV5-1; j_gene: TRBJ2-2; d_gene: .; abundance: few; CDR3aa: CASSTRTPTGELFF; CDR3nt: TGCGCCAGCAGCACGCGGACCCCCACCGGGGAGCTGTTTTTT
v_gene: TRBV10-3; j_gene: TRBJ1-2; d_gene: TRBD1; abundance: few; CDR3aa: CAYRDRESHGYTF; CDR3nt: TGTGCCTACCGGGACAGGGAATCCCATGGCTACACCTTC
v_gene: TRBV29-1; j_gene: TRBJ2-5; d_gene: .; abundance: few; CDR3aa: CSVVAGAQETQYF; CDR3nt: TGCAGCGTTGTGGCAGGGGCCCAGGAGACCCAGTACTTC
v_gene: TRBV3-1; j_gene: TRBJ1-4; d_gene: .; abundance: few; CDR3aa: CASSEIPGQPNEKLFF; CDR3nt: TGTGCCAGCAGCGAAATTCCCGGACAGCCAAATGAAAAACTGTTTTTT
v_gene: TRBV18; j_gene: TRBJ1-6; d_gene: .; abundance: .; CDR3aa: CASSPDPRTYNSPLHF; CDR3nt: TGTGCCAGCTCACCGGATCCCAGAACCTATAATTCACCCCTCCACTTT
v_gene: TRBV7-9; j_gene: TRBJ2-7; d_gene: .; abundance: .; CDR3aa: CASSAFREGADEQYF; CDR3nt: TGTGCCAGCAGCGCCTTCCGGGAGGGGGCCGACGAGCAGTACTTC
v_gene: TRBV9; j_gene: TRBJ2-1; d_gene: .; abundance: .; CDR3aa: CASSAPPMGDNEQFF; CDR3nt: TGTGCCAGCAGCGCCCCCCCAATGGGAGACAATGAGCAGTTCTTC
v_gene: TRBV2; j_gene: TRBJ2-7; d_gene: TRBD1; abundance: .; CDR3aa: CASGPGTGNYEQYF; CDR3nt: TGTGCCAGCGGGCCCGGGACAGGGAACTACGAGCAGTACTTC
v_gene: TRBV12-3/TRBV12-4; j_gene: TRBJ1-4; d_gene: .; abundance: many; CDR3aa: CASSLRGGGEKLFF; CDR3nt: TGTGCCAGCAGTTTAAGGGGAGGCGGTGAAAAACTGTTTTTT
v_gene: TRBV5-1; j_gene: TRBJ1-6; d_gene: .; abundance: many; CDR3aa: CASSLGATYSPLHF; CDR3nt: TGCGCCAGCAGCTTAGGGGCGACTTATTCACCCCTCCACTTT
v_gene: TRBV20-1; j_gene: TRBJ2-2; d_gene: .; abundance: .; CDR3aa: CSAAFANTGELFF; CDR3nt: TGCAGTGCGGCCTTTGCGAACACCGGGGAGCTGTTTTTT
v_gene: TRBV9; j_gene: TRBJ1-2; d_gene: TRBD1; abundance: few; CDR3aa: CASSVSQGNGYTF; CDR3nt: TGTGCCAGCAGCGTATCACAGGGGAATGGCTACACCTTC
v_gene: TRBV14; j_gene: TRBJ2-7; d_gene: .; abundance: many; CDR3aa: CASSPTPYEQYF; CDR3nt: TGTGCCAGCAGCCCCACACCCTACGAGCAGTACTTC
v_gene: TRBV10-3; j_gene: TRBJ2-5; d_gene: .; abundance: .; CDR3aa: CAISARGDETQYF; CDR3nt: TGTGCCATCAGCGCCCGTGGAGATGAGACCCAGTACTTC
v_gene: TRBV3-1; j_gene: TRBJ2-1; d_gene: .; abundance: many; CDR3aa: CASGPHAGNEQFF; CDR3nt: TGTGCCAGCGGGCCTCATGCGGGGAATGAGCAGTTCTTC
v_gene: TRBV10-3; j_gene: TRBJ2-3; d_gene: .; abundance: .; CDR3aa: CAISPPSTDTQYF; CDR3nt: TGTGCCATCAGCCCCCCCAGCACAGATACGCAGTATTTT
v_gene: TRBV7-9; j_gene: TRBJ2-2; d_gene: TRBD2; abundance: many; CDR3aa: CASSLLPGGTGELFF; CDR3nt: TGTGCCAGCAGCCTACTGCCGGGGGGCACCGGGGAGCTGTTTTTT
v_gene: TRBV5-1; j_gene: TRBJ1-2; d_gene: .; abundance: few; CDR3aa: CASSLARGIGFGYTF; CDR3nt: TGCGCCAGCAGCTTGGCCAGAGGAATTGGATTTGGCTACACCTTC
v_gene: TRBV10-3; j_gene: TRBJ2-7; d_gene: .; abundance: many; CDR3aa: CAISDDLPSSYEQYF; CDR3nt: TGTGCCATCAGTGATGACCTACCAAGCTCCTACGAGCAGTACTTC
v_gene: TRBV12-3/TRBV12-4; j_gene: TRBJ2-3; d_gene: TRBD2; abundance: .; CDR3aa: CASRPGGGRADTQYF; CDR3nt: TGTGCCAGCAGACCCGGGGGCGGGAGGGCAGATACGCAGTATTTT
v_gene: TRBV12-3/TRBV12-4; j_gene: TRBJ2-1; d_gene: .; abundance: few; CDR3aa: CASRRVGDEQFF; CDR3nt: TGTGCCAGCCGGCGGGTAGGGGATGAGCAGTTCTTC
v_gene: TRBV12-3/TRBV12-4; j_gene: TRBJ1-3; d_gene: TRBD1; abundance: many; CDR3aa: CASSLIPGQGAGNTIYF; CDR3nt: TGTGCCAGCAGTTTAATCCCGGGACAGGGGGCTGGAAACACCATATATTTT
v_gene: TRBV15; j_gene: TRBJ2-4; d_gene: .; abundance: many; CDR3aa: CATSPKGKDNIQYF; CDR3nt: TGTGCCACCAGCCCGAAGGGAAAAGACAACATTCAGTACTTC
v_gene: TRBV7-3; j_gene: TRBJ2-1; d_gene: TRBD2; abundance: few; CDR3aa: CASSLTGTSVSEQFF; CDR3nt: TGTGCCAGCAGCTTAACGGGGACTAGCGTCTCTGAGCAGTTCTTC
v_gene: TRBV27; j_gene: TRBJ1-3; d_gene: .; abundance: .; CDR3aa: CASSLAPPTGVSGNTIYF; CDR3nt: TGTGCCAGCAGTTTAGCGCCGCCTACAGGTGTCTCTGGAAACACCATATATTTT
v_gene: TRBV12-3/TRBV12-4; j_gene: TRBJ1-2; d_gene: .; abundance: .; CDR3aa: CASSLGSRAGYTF; CDR3nt: TGTGCCAGCAGTTTAGGTTCGAGGGCGGGCTACACCTTC